The rows below give T cell receptor beta chains drawn from one sample of a study of CD4 T cells in relation to SARS-CoV-2 and coronaviruses. Their antigens are not known. TCRdb keeps only in-frame clones here, not all; method: immunoSEQ multiplex PCR. The table has around 20,000 clones, more than 70% seen once. Input material: CD4+ T cells from PBMCs, cultured in vitro. The receptors were gathered from a human donor in good health. The CDR3 runs from the conserved cysteine through the conserved F or W. The order of the fields is clone size, D gene, J gene, V gene, CDR3 protein, CDR3 DNA. D genes are given only for firm matches. Clone size is shown for a subset of rows, as once, few, many or a class of expanded clone.

-,-,TRBJ2-2,TRBV5-5,CASSFWSLAGTGELFF,TGTGCCAGCAGCTTCTGGTCCTTGGCGGGGACCGGGGAGCTGTTTTTT
-,TRBD2,TRBJ2-5,TRBV10-3,CAIKPGLADQETQYF,TGTGCCATCAAACCGGGACTAGCAGACCAAGAGACCCAGTACTTC
-,-,TRBJ1-4,TRBV27,CASSLRGPGEKLFF,TGTGCCAGCAGTTTAAGGGGCCCGGGGGAAAAACTGTTTTTT
-,TRBD1,TRBJ2-7,TRBV6-2/TRBV6-3,CASSYSNRGNHEQYF,TGTGCCAGCAGTTACTCAAACAGGGGTAACCACGAGCAGTACTTC
-,-,TRBJ1-2,TRBV6-5,CASRRSGVGYTF,TGTGCCAGCAGAAGGTCCGGTGTCGGCTACACCTTC
-,-,TRBJ2-1,TRBV5-1,CASSEASANEQFF,TGCGCCAGCAGCGAAGCCTCCGCCAATGAGCAGTTCTTC
-,TRBD1,TRBJ2-4,TRBV2,CASSEALGTGVWDKNIQYF,TGTGCCAGCAGTGAAGCGCTTGGGACAGGGGTCTGGGACAAAAACATTCAGTACTTC
-,TRBD2,TRBJ2-1,TRBV18,CASSPTSGGGNEQFF,TGTGCCAGCTCACCTACTAGCGGCGGGGGCAATGAGCAGTTCTTC
-,TRBD1,TRBJ2-6,TRBV7-3,CASSLPPWDRGLSGANVLTF,TGTGCCAGCAGCCTCCCCCCCTGGGACAGGGGGCTCTCTGGGGCCAACGTCCTGACTTTC
-,-,TRBJ2-2,TRBV24-1,CATSDRDANANTGELFF,TGTGCCACCAGTGATCGCGACGCGAACGCGAACACCGGGGAGCTGTTTTTT
-,-,TRBJ1-4,TRBV2,CASSQLSPGVQGGEKLFF,TGTGCCAGCAGCCAACTTTCCCCCGGAGTACAGGGAGGTGAAAAACTGTTTTTT
-,-,TRBJ1-1,TRBV30,CAWSSILNTEAFF,TGTGCCTGGAGTTCGATTTTGAACACTGAAGCTTTCTTT
-,TRBD1,TRBJ1-6,TRBV6-6,CASRSGQGSSPLHF,TGTGCCAGCAGGTCGGGACAGGGTTCTTCACCCCTCCACTTT
-,TRBD1,TRBJ2-1,TRBV2,CASSETHRGEQFF,TGTGCCAGCAGTGAAACCCACAGGGGTGAGCAGTTCTTC
-,-,TRBJ2-5,TRBV5-1,CASKGTTQETQYF,TGCGCCAGCAAGGGGACGACGCAAGAGACCCAGTACTTC
-,-,TRBJ1-2,TRBV7-3,CASSLGGSPANYGYTF,TGTGCCAGCAGCTTAGGCGGATCGCCCGCAAACTATGGCTACACCTTC
few,-,TRBJ1-2,TRBV5-1,CASSGGARGYTF,TGCGCCAGCAGCGGAGGGGCGCGCGGCTACACCTTC
medium-sized,-,TRBJ1-2,TRBV20-1,CSARGIGGYTF,TGCAGTGCTAGAGGGATAGGCGGCTACACCTTC
-,-,TRBJ1-1,TRBV18,CASSRVEVQQGAEAFF,TGTGCCAGCTCACGGGTCGAGGTACAGCAGGGCGCTGAAGCTTTCTTT
-,-,TRBJ2-7,TRBV18,CASSHPPTGAYEQYF,TGTGCCAGCTCACACCCCCCGACAGGAGCTTACGAGCAGTACTTC
-,-,TRBJ2-1,TRBV6-5,CATRRGGGINEQFF,TGTGCCACCCGGCGGGGAGGGGGGATCAATGAGCAGTTCTTC
-,-,TRBJ1-4,TRBV15,CATSRQFNEKLFF,TGTGCCACCAGCAGACAGTTTAATGAAAAACTGTTTTTT
once,-,TRBJ1-1,TRBV19,CASTQGKQTTEAFF,TGTGCCAGTACCCAAGGGAAACAGACCACTGAAGCTTTCTTT
-,-,TRBJ2-3,TRBV15,CATSRALLTDTQYF,TGTGCCACCAGCAGGGCTCTACTCACAGATACGCAGTATTTT
few,TRBD1,TRBJ1-2,TRBV30,CAWTETGDGYTF,TGTGCCTGGACGGAAACAGGGGATGGCTACACCTTC
few,TRBD1,TRBJ1-4,TRBV5-1,CASSLGDREFEKLFF,TGCGCCAGCAGCCTAGGGGACAGGGAATTTGAAAAACTGTTTTTT
-,TRBD2,TRBJ2-3,TRBV11-3,CASSLAAGARDTQYF,TGTGCCAGCAGCTTAGCCGCGGGAGCGAGGGATACGCAGTATTTT
-,TRBD1,TRBJ2-1,TRBV30,CAWSTGTVENEQFF,TGTGCCTGGAGTACCGGGACAGTGGAAAATGAGCAGTTCTTC
-,-,TRBJ1-2,TRBV7-3,CASSPTSHYGYTF,TGTGCCAGCAGCCCGACTTCGCACTATGGCTACACCTTC
-,-,TRBJ1-2,TRBV28,CASSFEDYGYTF,TGTGCCAGCAGTTTTGAGGATTATGGCTACACCTTC
-,-,TRBJ1-4,TRBV7-9,CASSHPAGKTDEKLFF,TGTGCCAGCAGCCACCCAGCAGGGAAGACTGATGAAAAACTGTTTTTT
-,-,TRBJ2-5,TRBV5-4,CASSTGTREAETQYF,TGTGCCAGCAGCACCGGGACCAGGGAGGCGGAGACCCAGTACTTC
-,-,TRBJ2-3,TRBV5-1,CASSWGGGKLSDTQYF,TGCGCCAGCAGCTGGGGGGGCGGAAAGCTATCAGATACGCAGTATTTT
-,-,TRBJ2-2,TRBV18,CASSPRSDTGELFF,TGTGCCAGCTCACCACGTTCCGACACCGGGGAGCTGTTTTTT
-,TRBD2,TRBJ2-1,TRBV5-1,CASSRIAGAYNEQFF,TGCGCCAGCAGCAGAATAGCGGGAGCCTACAATGAGCAGTTCTTC
-,-,TRBJ2-5,TRBV3-1/TRBV3-2,CASSPTQETQYF,TGTGCCAGCAGCCCGACCCAAGAGACCCAGTACTTC
-,-,TRBJ2-7,TRBV7-3,CASSKPGRDPSYEQYF,TGTGCCAGCAGCAAACCGGGACGGGACCCGTCCTACGAGCAGTACTTC
-,TRBD1,TRBJ1-3,TRBV10-3,CAGGQASGNTIYF,TGTGCCGGGGGACAGGCGTCTGGAAACACCATATATTTT
-,TRBD2,TRBJ2-1,TRBV5-6,CASGPGAGGVLGYNEQFF,TGTGCCAGCGGGCCGGGGGCCGGGGGGGTTCTTGGATACAATGAGCAGTTCTTC
-,TRBD1,TRBJ2-2,TRBV15,CATSRGDRGSNTGELFF,TGTGCCACCAGCAGAGGGGACAGGGGGTCGAACACCGGGGAGCTGTTTTTT
-,TRBD1,TRBJ1-2,TRBV28,CASSLGQAYGYTF,TGTGCCAGCAGTTTAGGACAGGCCTATGGCTACACCTTC
-,-,TRBJ1-2,TRBV5-1,CASSSRRWGYTF,TGCGCCAGCAGCTCGAGACGATGGGGCTACACCTTC
few,-,TRBJ2-5,TRBV5-4,CASSSAVQETQYF,TGTGCCAGCAGCTCAGCGGTACAAGAGACCCAGTACTTC
-,-,TRBJ1-4,TRBV29-1,CSSAGTGNEKLFF,TGCAGCTCCGCCGGGACGGGGAATGAAAAACTGTTTTTT
-,-,TRBJ2-7,TRBV30,CAWKHQGTYEQYF,TGTGCCTGGAAACATCAAGGGACCTACGAGCAGTACTTC
-,-,TRBJ1-1,TRBV27,CASSFARAVNTEAFF,TGTGCCAGCAGTTTTGCCAGGGCCGTGAACACTGAAGCTTTCTTT
few,-,TRBJ1-2,TRBV15,CATSRADYRSNYGYTF,TGTGCCACCAGCAGAGCGGATTACAGATCTAACTATGGCTACACCTTC
-,TRBD1,TRBJ1-2,TRBV30,CACADRGGGYTF,TGTGCCTGCGCGGACAGGGGGGGTGGCTACACCTTC
few,-,TRBJ1-6,TRBV5-4,CASSLGRSSYNSPLHF,TGTGCCAGCAGCTTGGGAAGGAGCTCCTATAATTCACCCCTCCACTTT
-,-,TRBJ2-1,TRBV3-1/TRBV3-2,CASSQGANEQFF,TGTGCCAGCAGCCAGGGGGCGAATGAGCAGTTCTTC